These T cell receptor beta chains were read from a single sample in a study of cytomegalovirus exposure and HLA in healthy donors. The assay was immunoSEQ multiplex PCR, and TCRdb's table has in-frame clones only and misses some. Of some 130,000 clones in the sample, around four fifths were seen once. What was sequenced was PBMCs. The receptors stem from a man aged 30-40 years in good health. CDR3s include the opening cysteine and the closing phenylalanine or tryptophan. The D gene is left open where the match is weak.

j_call,d_call,v_call,cdr3_aa
TRBJ2-7,NA,TRBV7-8,CASSHTSRVEQYF
TRBJ1-2,TRBD1,TRBV5-1,CASSFIGQGQGYGYTF
TRBJ2-2,TRBD1,TRBV6-1,CASGIRTGRTGELFF
TRBJ2-7,NA,TRBV18,CASSRVGGEVSYEQYF
TRBJ1-2,TRBD1,TRBV6-6,CASGTGGYTF
TRBJ2-7,TRBD2,TRBV7-9,CASSLREEGEQYF
TRBJ1-1,NA,TRBV6-5,CASATHENTEAFF
TRBJ1-1,NA,TRBV7-9,CASSLGGAMNAEAFF
TRBJ2-7,TRBD2,TRBV13,CASSSPGLAGGPYEQYF
TRBJ2-1,TRBD1,TRBV9,CASSERGQGSYNEQFF
TRBJ1-4,NA,TRBV7-8,CASSLVGGVNEKLFF
TRBJ2-1,NA,TRBV10-1,CASSEIRGTYNEQFF
TRBJ2-7,NA,TRBV7-3,CASSPFGSDEQYF
TRBJ1-2,TRBD1,TRBV19,CASSMGQRMIGYTF
TRBJ2-1,NA,TRBV6-5,CASSYKAANNEQFF
TRBJ2-5,TRBD2,TRBV29-1,CSVEVSGGRETQYF
TRBJ2-7,NA,TRBV11-3,CASSPVGDMSYF
TRBJ2-3,TRBD2,TRBV27,CAAGLAGLGTDTQYF
TRBJ2-3,NA,TRBV29-1,CSVERGMGTDTQYF
TRBJ1-2,NA,TRBV2,CASDRPLGYGYTF
TRBJ2-5,TRBD2,TRBV30,CAWRNLGAGRFETQYF
TRBJ1-5,TRBD1,TRBV18,CASSLDRASQPQHF
TRBJ2-5,TRBD2,TRBV7-9,CSSSPGGETQYF
TRBJ1-5,TRBD1,TRBV6-1,CASSEHRQGGDQPQHF
TRBJ1-2,NA,TRBV27,CASRKGGGAGYGYTF
TRBJ1-2,TRBD1,TRBV5-4,CASSRREDRGLGYTF
TRBJ2-5,TRBD2,TRBV6-1,CASSELAGGQETQYF
TRBJ1-5,NA,TRBV19,CASSALRGDSNQPQHF
TRBJ2-3,TRBD1,TRBV6-5,CASSYWAGQGTDTQYF
TRBJ2-1,NA,TRBV9,CASSVSAGVLYNEQFF
TRBJ1-5,NA,TRBV29-1,CSAQGLDSNQPQHF
TRBJ2-7,NA,TRBV7-2,CASSLAAGSYEQYF
TRBJ1-2,NA,TRBV19,CASSKGQGGGYTF
TRBJ2-7,TRBD2,TRBV4-1,CASSYRLAGLYEQYF
TRBJ2-6,TRBD1,TRBV7-9,CSRDRAGANVLTF
TRBJ2-7,NA,TRBV4-1,CASSQVGEGSSYEQYF
NA,TRBD2,TRBV6-5,CASSYHRAGGAEQYF
TRBJ1-1,NA,TRBV10-3,CASQGNTEAFF
TRBJ2-1,NA,TRBV15,CATSRRYNEQFF
TRBJ2-7,TRBD2,TRBV5-5,CASSLGTSSNEQYF
TRBJ2-7,TRBD2,TRBV5-1,CASSLASGLVRYEQYF
TRBJ2-5,TRBD2,TRBV7-3,CASSSSGEETQYF
TRBJ2-7,TRBD2,TRBV19,CASSLGLASYEQYF
TRBJ1-2,NA,TRBV30,CAWFPRLGGDYGYTF
TRBJ2-7,NA,TRBV5-6,CASSSGLDEQYF
TRBJ2-2,TRBD2,TRBV11-2,CASRILAGGRGELFF
TRBJ1-4,NA,TRBV6-5,CASSYAAANEKLFF
TRBJ2-1,NA,TRBV5-1,CASSWAKSSYNEQFF
TRBJ2-7,NA,TRBV7-9,CSSSLDSFGQYF
TRBJ2-6,NA,TRBV28,CASTLGRGANVLTF